This record covers a single T cell receptor beta chain. Its target is unknown. MiXCR, applied by TCRdb to the reads, yields one record per CDR3 protein. The table shows 830,000 or so distinct CDR3 sequences, with 30% to 35% occurring only once. V dropped 3 bases and J dropped 3 bases, with 10 bases sitting between them. There are 14 residues in the CDR3. CDR1 and CDR2 (germline): SGHDN, FVKESK. The data were obtained in a study of T cell repertoires in cytomegalovirus infection. The wider study: Use of recently identified HLA-C-restricted and well-studied HLA-B-restricted CMV epitopes was part of the study. CMV infection and matching HLA type were both indicated by public TCR beta signatures.

The chain recombines TRBV14 with TRBJ2-3, with D possibly TRBD1 on 6 matching bases. The receptor comes from a human donor in good health (CMV status not recorded). Some clones in this sample may be carry-over from other donors' samples. Sequences were derived from cultured CD8+ T cells from PBMCs, sampled from culture after CMV antigen stimulation. The CDR3 protein is CASSQRQATDTQYF. CDR3 coding DNA: TGTGCCAGCAGCCAGCGACAGGCTACAGATACGCAGTATTTT. Together with reference TRBV14 and TRBJ2-3, the CDR3 gives the full variable domain: EAGVTQFPSHSVIEKGQTVTLRCDPISGHDNLYWYRRVMGKEIKFLLHFVKESKQDESGMPNNRFLAERTGGTYSTLKVQPAELEDSGVYFCASSQRQATDTQYFGPGTRLTVL.